A selection of T cell receptor beta chains follows, all from one sample in a study of T-cell reconstitution after alpha-beta-depleted transplantation in children. TCRdb fed the PCR reads into MiXCR, producing one record per CDR3 protein. The sample lists 55,000 to 65,000 distinct CDR3 sequences; less than 55% were seen once. The sequences come from PBMCs, mostly from graft donor cells, collected 360 days after TCRalphabeta/CD19-depleted stem cell transplant. The receptors stem from a male patient under 18 who had a stem cell transplant for acute lymphoblastic leukemia, so the T cells may come from the graft donor. Each CDR3 is given with its conserved first and last residue. D genes are given only for firm matches. Clone size is given for some rows only: seen once, a few or many times, or a class if the clone is expanded.

J gene: TRBJ2-1
D gene: TRBD2
V gene: TRBV9
clone size: -
CDR3 protein: CASSEGLERYNEQFF
CDR3 DNA: TGTGCCAGCAGCGAAGGACTAGAACGCTACAATGAGCAGTTCTTC

J gene: TRBJ2-2
D gene: -
V gene: TRBV10-3
clone size: once
CDR3 protein: CAIRDRIFRTGELFF
CDR3 DNA: TGTGCCATCAGGGACAGAATTTTTCGAACCGGGGAGCTGTTTTTT

J gene: TRBJ1-1
D gene: -
V gene: TRBV2
clone size: -
CDR3 protein: CASSEGVTEAFF
CDR3 DNA: TGTGCCAGCAGTGAGGGAGTCACTGAAGCTTTCTTT

J gene: TRBJ2-7
D gene: -
V gene: TRBV27
clone size: -
CDR3 protein: CASSSVWGAEQYF
CDR3 DNA: TGTGCCAGCAGTTCGGTCTGGGGAGCAGAGCAGTACTTC

J gene: TRBJ2-7
D gene: TRBD2
V gene: TRBV4-1
clone size: -
CDR3 protein: CASSPNPSGSYEQYF
CDR3 DNA: TGCGCCAGCAGCCCAAATCCTAGCGGGAGTTACGAGCAGTACTTC

J gene: TRBJ1-1
D gene: TRBD1
V gene: TRBV7-2
clone size: many
CDR3 protein: CASSSTGGPNTEAFF
CDR3 DNA: TGTGCCAGCAGCTCGACAGGGGGCCCTAACACTGAAGCTTTCTTT

J gene: TRBJ2-7
D gene: -
V gene: TRBV29-1
clone size: -
CDR3 protein: CSVIGSHSYEQYF
CDR3 DNA: TGCAGCGTTATCGGGAGCCATTCCTACGAGCAGTACTTC

J gene: TRBJ1-1
D gene: -
V gene: TRBV5-1
clone size: many
CDR3 protein: CASSLPDGLNTEAFF
CDR3 DNA: TGCGCCAGCAGCTTACCGGACGGCCTGAACACTGAAGCTTTCTTT

J gene: TRBJ1-5
D gene: -
V gene: TRBV5-8
clone size: -
CDR3 protein: CASSLAESPGNQPQHF
CDR3 DNA: TGTGCCAGCAGCTTGGCCGAGTCCCCTGGCAATCAGCCCCAGCATTTT

J gene: TRBJ2-5
D gene: TRBD1
V gene: TRBV12-3/TRBV12-4
clone size: many
CDR3 protein: CASSLRTGGAGETQYF
CDR3 DNA: TGTGCCAGCAGTTTGCGCACAGGGGGCGCAGGGGAGACCCAGTACTTC

J gene: TRBJ2-6
D gene: -
V gene: TRBV7-9
clone size: few
CDR3 protein: CASSPATDGANVLTF
CDR3 DNA: TGTGCCAGCAGCCCCGCCACCGATGGGGCCAACGTCCTGACTTTC

J gene: TRBJ1-2
D gene: -
V gene: TRBV20-1
clone size: -
CDR3 protein: CSARDQGRDYGYTF
CDR3 DNA: TGCAGTGCTAGAGATCAGGGCAGAGATTATGGCTACACCTTC

J gene: TRBJ2-3
D gene: TRBD2
V gene: TRBV4-3
clone size: -
CDR3 protein: CASSQVTGTSRTDTQYF
CDR3 DNA: TGCGCCAGCAGCCAAGTAACCGGGACTAGCCGCACAGATACGCAGTATTTT

J gene: TRBJ2-1
D gene: -
V gene: TRBV28
clone size: -
CDR3 protein: CASSFGREHNEQFF
CDR3 DNA: TGTGCCAGCAGTTTTGGGCGGGAACACAATGAGCAGTTCTTC

J gene: TRBJ2-2
D gene: TRBD2
V gene: TRBV19
clone size: -
CDR3 protein: CASIRSVAGGFTGELFF
CDR3 DNA: TGTGCCAGTATCCGGTCAGTAGCGGGAGGGTTCACCGGGGAGCTGTTTTTT

J gene: TRBJ1-1
D gene: TRBD1
V gene: TRBV6-2/TRBV6-3
clone size: -
CDR3 protein: CASSHLQGANTEAFF
CDR3 DNA: TGTGCCAGCAGTCATCTACAGGGGGCGAACACTGAAGCTTTCTTT